The 26 T cell receptor beta chains below all came from one sample that was sequenced in a study of blood T cell repertoires in COVID-19. The protocol was immunoSEQ multiplex PCR, while the TCRdb copy is restricted to in-frame clones and leaves out a portion. The repertoire holds around 25,000 clones, with around 94% as singletons. The sample was peripheral blood. These receptors were taken from a human donor in a cohort sampled during active COVID-19.

There are a few counts of this clone. The chain joins TRBV3-1 (or the pseudogene TRBV3-2) to TRBJ1-1, with D unclear. Germline-derived CDR1 and CDR2 are LGHDT and YNNKEL (reference sequence). The CDR3 totals 15 residues. Trimming stripped 1 base from V and 0 bases from J, with 9 bases between. The CDR3 DNA follows: TGTGCCAGCAGCCAAGCCGGGATTATGAACACTGAAGCTTTCTTT. It yields the protein CASSQAGIMNTEAFF.

The chain joins TRBV7-2 to TRBJ1-2, with 7 bases that match TRBD1. J was trimmed by 2 bases and V by 2 bases; bases with no gene match: 14. This CDR3 has 18 residues. Per the germline V gene, CDR1 is SGHTA and CDR2 is FQGNSA. The CDR3 spells CASSLLGLEQGSNYGYTF. CDR3 bases: TGTGCCAGCAGCTTACTTGGATTAGAACAGGGGTCCAACTATGGCTACACCTTC.

V gene TRBV5-3 combines with J gene TRBJ1-1; TRBD1 is a possible D gene (5 bases). TRBV5-3 is identified as an open reading frame with a role that is uncertain. V was shortened by 4 bases and J by 3 bases, with 13 bases between the two germline ends. The CDR3 contains 14 residues. The CDR3 bases are TGTGCCAGAAGCGGGGCGGGAGAGGACACTGAAGCTTTCTTT. It yields the protein CARSGAGEDTEAFF.

The CDR3 sequence is CASSAQGGNQPQHF. The CDR3 DNA is TGTGCCAGCAGCGCACAGGGTGGTAATCAGCCCCAGCATTTT. The chain recombines TRBV7-2 with TRBJ1-5; tentative D call: TRBD1 (6 bases). CDR1 is SGHTA and CDR2 is FQGNSA in the germline V gene. This CDR3 spans 14 amino acids. V lost 5 bases and J 4 bases, leaving 12 bases between the germline ends.

The chain uses TRBV5-1 and TRBJ2-1; TRBD2 aligns across 12 bases. The V gene's germline CDR1 is SGHRS and CDR2 YFSETQ. The CDR3 has 16 residues. V gave up 0 bases and J gave up 5 bases; unmatched junction bases: 3. CDR3 protein: CASSLGLAGGNNEQFF. CDR3 sequence (DNA): TGCGCCAGCAGCTTGGGGCTAGCGGGAGGGAACAATGAGCAGTTCTTC.

V and J are TRBV2 and TRBJ1-2, with D tentatively TRBD1 (5 bases). CDR1 is SNHLY and CDR2 is FYNNEI in the germline V gene. The V end lost 6 bases, the J end lost 8 bases, and 19 bases lay between the germline ends. This CDR3 is built from 14 residues. The CDR3 sequence is CASSGVITTAGYTF. Written as DNA, the CDR3 is TGTGCCAGCAGCGGCGTTATAACGACAGCCGGCTACACCTTC.

The chain uses TRBV6-6 and TRBJ1-6, with D possibly TRBD1 on 5 matching bases. Germline V lookup: CDR1 MNHNY, CDR2 SVGAGI (reference sequence). The CDR3 extends over 10 amino acids. Trimming removed 6 bases at V and 15 bases at J, with 9 bases between. The chain's CDR3 is CASSPTVLHF. CDR3 in DNA: TGTGCCAGCAGCCCGACAGTCCTCCACTTT.

V gene TRBV12-3 or TRBV12-4 combines with J gene TRBJ1-5, with 8 positions matching TRBD1. Unmatched junction bases numbered 6, after V lost 6 bases and J lost 8 bases. This CDR3 comprises 13 residues. Here the CDR3 DNA reads TGTGCCAGCAGCCGGACAGGGTGGGAGCCCCAGCATTTT. Translating gives CASSRTGWEPQHF.

This clone was recorded only once. The CDR3 here is CASSQEGTVRLNYGYTF. The CDR3 DNA reads as TGCGCCAGCAGCCAAGAAGGGACAGTCAGATTAAACTATGGCTACACCTTC. This chain joins TRBV4-3 and TRBJ1-2; TRBD1 aligns across 7 bases. V dropped 0 bases and J dropped 2; count of bases not matched to a gene: 9. Germline lookup yields CDR1 LGHNA and CDR2 YSLEER. The CDR3 runs 17 residues.

The chain recombines TRBV28 with TRBJ1-5; tentatively, D is TRBD1 (6 bases). This CDR3 has 13 amino acids. Germline V gives CDR1 MDHEN, CDR2 SYDVKM. The V gene lost 5 bases and the J gene lost 7 bases, with 12 bases spanning the gap. CDR3 sequence (DNA): TGTGCCAGCAGTGCGCACAGGGTGCAGCCCCAGCATTTT. Its protein product is CASSAHRVQPQHF.

The chain has TRBV19 and TRBJ1-5; D is ambiguous. Germline V gene sequence: CDR1 LNHDA, CDR2 SQIVND (reference sequence). This CDR3 is built from 15 residues. Trimming stripped 2 bases from V and 6 bases from J, with 14 bases between. CDR3 sequence (DNA): TGTGCCAGTAGTATAACCCGCGGGAGGGTTCAGCCCCAGCATTTT. This translates into CASSITRGRVQPQHF.

The CDR3 is CASSPQGSEQYF. The CDR3 region has the DNA TGTGCCAGCAGCCCTCAGGGAAGCGAGCAGTACTTC. The rearrangement links TRBV7-2 to TRBJ2-7, with TRBD1 as a possible D gene (5 bases). V was shortened by 5 bases and J by 6 bases, with 11 bases between the two germline ends. Looked up from germline, CDR1 is SGHTA and CDR2 is FQGNSA. The CDR3 length is 12 residues.

J is TRBJ2-7 and V is TRBV28; 10 positions match TRBD2. V lost 1 base to trimming and J lost 2 bases; unmatched junction nucleotides: 5. The CDR3 contains 16 residues. From germline, CDR1 is MDHEN and CDR2 SYDVKM. The CDR3 is CASSLSSGGHPYEQYF. Written as DNA, the CDR3 is TGTGCCAGCAGTTTATCTAGCGGGGGTCATCCCTACGAGCAGTACTTC.

The rearrangement uses TRBV19 and TRBJ2-7; tentative D call: TRBD2 (6 bases). V was shortened by 4 bases and J by 9 bases, with 13 bases between the two germline ends. From germline, CDR1 is LNHDA and CDR2 SQIVND (reference sequence). The CDR3 loop spans 12 amino acids. CDR3 nucleotides: TGTGCCAGTAGTACCCCCGGGGGTCGGCAGTACTTC. Its translation: CASSTPGGRQYF.

The chain combines TRBV12-3 or TRBV12-4 with TRBJ1-2; D is undetermined. CDR3 length: 10 amino acids. Trimming stripped 6 bases from V and 7 bases from J, with 6 bases between. CDR3 residues: CASSSGGYTF. The CDR3 coding sequence is TGTGCCAGCAGCTCCGGTGGCTACACCTTC.

The chain couples TRBV19 to TRBJ1-2; perhaps TRBD1 as D (6 bases). Germline CDR1 and CDR2: LNHDA and SQIVND (reference sequence). This CDR3 comprises 15 residues. CDR3: CASRNFRGRFYGYTF. The CDR3 bases are TGTGCATCGCGGAACTTCAGGGGACGGTTTTATGGCTACACCTTC.

This sequence joins TRBV9 and TRBJ1-1; D gene uncertain. The V end lost 6 bases, the J end lost 0 bases, and 9 bases lay between the germline ends. Germline loops: CDR1 SGDLS, CDR2 YYNGEE. This CDR3 has 13 amino acids. This CDR3 reads CASNGRMNTEAFF. For the CDR3, the DNA is TGTGCCAGCAACGGGAGAATGAACACTGAAGCTTTCTTT.

The CDR3 is CASSPRQGESQPQHF. The DNA of the CDR3 is TGTGCCAGCTCACCAAGACAGGGGGAGTCGCAGCCCCAGCATTTT. The V call is TRBV18, the J call TRBJ1-5; 9 bases agree with TRBD1. The CDR3 covers 15 residues. CDR1 KGHSH and CDR2 LQKENI come from the germline V gene. V dropped 2 bases and J dropped 7; count of bases not matched to a gene: 6.

This clone has only a few counts. The chain uses TRBV6-1 and TRBJ1-5; the match to TRBD1 covers 7 bases. The CDR3 loop spans 16 amino acids. V shed 3 bases, J shed 6 bases, and the junction held 11 bases outside the gene matches. Germline CDR1 MNHNS, CDR2 SASEGT. The CDR3: CASSEGNQGGGQPQHF. The CDR3 DNA is TGTGCCAGCAGTGAGGGGAATCAGGGGGGTGGTCAGCCCCAGCATTTT.

V and J are TRBV9 and TRBJ2-1, with 9 positions matching TRBD2. J was trimmed by 8 bases and V by 4 bases; bases with no gene match: 4. This CDR3 spans 13 amino acids. From germline, CDR1 is SGDLS and CDR2 YYNGEE. Here the CDR3 DNA reads TGTGCCAGCAGCCCACTAGCGGGTTATGAGCAGTTCTTC. As protein: CASSPLAGYEQFF.

Here the CDR3 reads CASSPGTYNEQFF. The CDR3 DNA reads as TGTGCCAGCTCGCCGGGAACCTACAATGAGCAGTTCTTC. This chain joins TRBV18 and TRBJ2-1, with a possible D match to TRBD2 (5 bases). CDR1 is KGHSH, CDR2 LQKENI, per germline. With 6 bases removed from V and 2 bases from J, the gap between germline ends came to 8 bases. The CDR3 has 13 residues.

The chain joins TRBV12-3 or TRBV12-4 to TRBJ2-1; D call uncertain. This CDR3 is built from 13 residues. Trimming pared 1 base from V and 4 bases from J, leaving 5 bases between. The CDR3 nucleotides are TGTGCCAGCAGTTTAGGTTCTTACAATGAGCAGTTCTTC. It is translated as CASSLGSYNEQFF.

CDR3 coding DNA: TGTGCCAGCAGTTTGTCACAGGGGGGTAATCAGCCCCAGCATTTT. Its protein product is CASSLSQGGNQPQHF. V gene TRBV27 combines with J gene TRBJ1-5; 8 positions match TRBD1. V lost 3 bases, J lost 4 bases, and 5 bases stayed unmatched. This CDR3 has 15 residues. Germline CDR1 and CDR2: MNHEY and SMNVEV (reference sequence).

The CDR3, as DNA: TGTGCCAGCAGCTTAGAAAGGGGACTAGCGGGACTCTACAATGAGCAGTTCTTC. Amino acid sequence: CASSLERGLAGLYNEQFF. V and J are TRBV11-2 and TRBJ2-1; TRBD2 matches 13 bases. Germline CDR1 SGHAT, CDR2 FQNNGV. CDR3 length equals 18 residues. The V and J ends lost 0 bases and 3 bases, in that order; junction bases with no gene match: 5.

The gene calls are TRBV19 and TRBJ2-2, with D perhaps matching TRBD2 (5 bases). V lost 6 bases, J lost 1 base, and 12 bases lay in between. From germline, CDR1 is LNHDA and CDR2 SQIVND (reference sequence). The CDR3 contains 15 residues. The CDR3 sequence: CASSPPGWNTGELFF. Written as DNA, the CDR3 is TGTGCCAGTAGCCCCCCGGGGTGGAACACCGGGGAGCTGTTTTTT.

The J gene is TRBJ2-2, the V gene TRBV9, with 8 nucleotides matching TRBD1. This CDR3 is built from 14 residues. Germline V gene sequence: CDR1 SGDLS, CDR2 YYNGEE. V lost 3 bases to trimming and J lost 4 bases; unmatched junction nucleotides: 2. This chain's CDR3 is CASSAGGRTGELFF. For the CDR3, the DNA is TGTGCCAGCAGCGCAGGGGGCCGCACCGGGGAGCTGTTTTTT.